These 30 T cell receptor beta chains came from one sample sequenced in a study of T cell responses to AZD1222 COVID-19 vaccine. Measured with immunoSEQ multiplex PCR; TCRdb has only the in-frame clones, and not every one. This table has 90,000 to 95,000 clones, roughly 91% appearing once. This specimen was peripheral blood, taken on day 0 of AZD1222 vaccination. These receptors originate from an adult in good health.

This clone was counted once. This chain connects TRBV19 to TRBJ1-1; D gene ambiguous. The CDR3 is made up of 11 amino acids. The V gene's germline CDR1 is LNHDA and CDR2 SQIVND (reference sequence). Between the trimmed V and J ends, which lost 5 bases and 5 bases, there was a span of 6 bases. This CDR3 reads CASSSPTEAFF. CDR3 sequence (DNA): TGTGCCAGTAGTTCTCCAACTGAAGCTTTCTTT.

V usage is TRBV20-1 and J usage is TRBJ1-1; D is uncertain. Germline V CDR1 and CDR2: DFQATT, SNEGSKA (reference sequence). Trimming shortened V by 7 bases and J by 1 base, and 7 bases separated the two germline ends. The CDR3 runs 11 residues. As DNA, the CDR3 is TGCAGTGTACCGGGGAACACTGAAGCTTTCTTT. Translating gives CSVPGNTEAFF.

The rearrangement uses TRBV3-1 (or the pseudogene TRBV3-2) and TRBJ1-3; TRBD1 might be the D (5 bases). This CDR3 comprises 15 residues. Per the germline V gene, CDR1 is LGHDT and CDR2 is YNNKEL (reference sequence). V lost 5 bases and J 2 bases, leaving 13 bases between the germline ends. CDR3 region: CASSRTLLTGNTIYF. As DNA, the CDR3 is TGTGCCAGCAGCAGGACACTACTAACTGGAAACACCATATATTTT.

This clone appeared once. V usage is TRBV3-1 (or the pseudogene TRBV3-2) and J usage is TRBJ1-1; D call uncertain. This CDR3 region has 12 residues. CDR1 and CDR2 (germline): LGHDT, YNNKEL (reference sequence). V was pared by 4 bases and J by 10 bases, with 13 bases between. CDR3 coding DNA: TGTGCCAGCAGCCCCCCTGGGATGAGAGCTTTCTTT. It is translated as CASSPPGMRAFF.

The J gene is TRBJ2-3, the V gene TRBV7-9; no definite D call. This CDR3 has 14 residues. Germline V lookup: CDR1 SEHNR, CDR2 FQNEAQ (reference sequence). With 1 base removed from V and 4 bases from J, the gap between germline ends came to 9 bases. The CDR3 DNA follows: TGTGCCAGCAGCTTAGTGGGTAACCCAGATACGCAGTATTTT. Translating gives CASSLVGNPDTQYF.

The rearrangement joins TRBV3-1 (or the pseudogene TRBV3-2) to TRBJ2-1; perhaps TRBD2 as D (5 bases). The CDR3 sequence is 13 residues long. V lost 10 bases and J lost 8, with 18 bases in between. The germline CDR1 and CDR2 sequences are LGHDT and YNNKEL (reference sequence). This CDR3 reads CAIGLAGGDEQFF. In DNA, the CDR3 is TGTGCCATTGGACTGGCAGGAGGAGATGAGCAGTTCTTC.

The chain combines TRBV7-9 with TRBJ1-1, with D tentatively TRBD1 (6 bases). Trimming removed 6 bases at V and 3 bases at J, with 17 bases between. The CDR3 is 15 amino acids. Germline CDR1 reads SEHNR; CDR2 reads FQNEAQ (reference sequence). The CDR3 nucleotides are TGTGCCAGCAGTCGCGAGCGTCAGGGGTACACTGAAGCTTTCTTT. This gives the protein CASSRERQGYTEAFF. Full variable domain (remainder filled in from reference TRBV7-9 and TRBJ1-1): DTGVSQNPRHKITKRGQNVTFRCDPISEHNRLYWYRQTLGQGPEFLTYFQNEAQLEKSRLLSDRFSAERPKGSFSTLEIQRTEQGDSAMYLCASSRERQGYTEAFFGQGTRLTVV.

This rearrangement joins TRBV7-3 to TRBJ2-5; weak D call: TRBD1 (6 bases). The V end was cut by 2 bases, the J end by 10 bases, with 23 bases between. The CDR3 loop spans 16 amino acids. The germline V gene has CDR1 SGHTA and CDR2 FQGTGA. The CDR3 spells CASSLSPTATGGYQYF. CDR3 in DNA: TGTGCCAGCAGCTTATCCCCCACCGCGACAGGCGGCTACCAGTACTTC.

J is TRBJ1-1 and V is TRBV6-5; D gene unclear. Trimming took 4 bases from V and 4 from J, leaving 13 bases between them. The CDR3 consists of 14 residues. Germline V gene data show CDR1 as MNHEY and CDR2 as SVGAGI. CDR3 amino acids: CASSLPGRGTEAFF. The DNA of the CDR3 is TGTGCCAGCAGTTTACCCGGTCGAGGCACTGAAGCTTTCTTT.

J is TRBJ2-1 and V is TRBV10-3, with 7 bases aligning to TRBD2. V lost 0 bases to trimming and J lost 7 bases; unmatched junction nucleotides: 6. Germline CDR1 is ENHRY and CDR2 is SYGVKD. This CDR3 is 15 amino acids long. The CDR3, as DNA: TGTGCCATCAGTGAGTCGTGGGGGGGTAGTAATGAGCAGTTCTTC. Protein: CAISESWGGSNEQFF.

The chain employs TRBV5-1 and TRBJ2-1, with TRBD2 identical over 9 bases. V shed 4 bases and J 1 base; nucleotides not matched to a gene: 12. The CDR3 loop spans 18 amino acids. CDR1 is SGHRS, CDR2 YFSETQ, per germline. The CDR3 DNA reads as TGCGCCAGCAGCGGACATAGCGGGGGAGCGCTATCCTACAATGAGCAGTTCTTC. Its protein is CASSGHSGGALSYNEQFF.

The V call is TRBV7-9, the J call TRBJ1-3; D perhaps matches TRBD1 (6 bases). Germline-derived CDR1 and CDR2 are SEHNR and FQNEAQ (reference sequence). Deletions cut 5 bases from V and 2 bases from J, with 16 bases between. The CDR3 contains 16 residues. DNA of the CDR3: TGTGCCAGCAGCCCACATTGGGGGGGCACTGGAAACACCATATATTTT. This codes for CASSPHWGGTGNTIYF.

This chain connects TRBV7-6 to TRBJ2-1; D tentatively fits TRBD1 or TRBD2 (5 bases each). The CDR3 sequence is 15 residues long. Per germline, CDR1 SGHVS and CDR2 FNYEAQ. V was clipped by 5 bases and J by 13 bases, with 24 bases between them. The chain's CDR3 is CASSPSDGEGRRQFF. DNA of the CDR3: TGTGCCAGCAGCCCCTCCGATGGTGAGGGACGGAGACAGTTCTTC.

The CDR3 DNA is TGTGCCAGCAGGTACAAAGAGGGAGAAAAACGAGAAAAACTGTTTTTT. Amino acid sequence: CASRYKEGEKREKLFF. V is TRBV6-5 and J is TRBJ1-4; no reliable D call. Trimming cost V 6 bases and J 8 bases, with 22 bases left between them. The germline CDR1 and CDR2 sequences are MNHEY and SVGAGI. This CDR3 region has 16 residues.

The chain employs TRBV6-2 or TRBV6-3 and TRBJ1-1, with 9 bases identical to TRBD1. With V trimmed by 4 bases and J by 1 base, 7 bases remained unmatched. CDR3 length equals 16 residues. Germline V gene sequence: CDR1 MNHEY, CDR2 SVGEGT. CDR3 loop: CASSFRDRAWNTEAFF. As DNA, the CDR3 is TGTGCCAGCAGTTTCCGGGACAGGGCATGGAACACTGAAGCTTTCTTT.

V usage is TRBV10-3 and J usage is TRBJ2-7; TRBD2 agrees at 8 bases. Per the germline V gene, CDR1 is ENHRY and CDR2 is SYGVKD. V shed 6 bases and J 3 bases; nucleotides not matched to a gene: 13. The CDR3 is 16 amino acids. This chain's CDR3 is CAIRSGIGGADYEQYF. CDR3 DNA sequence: TGTGCCATCAGGTCTGGAATCGGGGGGGCGGACTACGAGCAGTACTTC.

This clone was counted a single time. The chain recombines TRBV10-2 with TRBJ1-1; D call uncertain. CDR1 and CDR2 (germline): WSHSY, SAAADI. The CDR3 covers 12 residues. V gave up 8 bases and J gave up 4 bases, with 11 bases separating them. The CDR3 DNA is TGCGCCAGCGGCGGTTTACTCACTGAAGCTTTCTTT. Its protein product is CASGGLLTEAFF.

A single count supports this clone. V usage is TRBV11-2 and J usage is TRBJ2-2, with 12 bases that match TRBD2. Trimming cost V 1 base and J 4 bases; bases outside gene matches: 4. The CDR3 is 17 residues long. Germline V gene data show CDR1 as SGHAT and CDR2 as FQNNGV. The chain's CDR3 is CASSLGGTSGSTGELFF. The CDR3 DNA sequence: TGTGCCAGCAGCTTAGGAGGGACTAGCGGGTCCACCGGGGAGCTGTTTTTT.

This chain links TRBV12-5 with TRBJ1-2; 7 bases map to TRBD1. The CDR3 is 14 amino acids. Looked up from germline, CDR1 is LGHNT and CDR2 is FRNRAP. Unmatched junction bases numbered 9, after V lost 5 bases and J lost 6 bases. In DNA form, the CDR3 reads TGTGCTAGTGGTGGCCTGGGACAGAGCCATGGCTACACCTTC. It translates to CASGGLGQSHGYTF. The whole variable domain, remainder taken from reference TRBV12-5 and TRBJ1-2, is DARVTQTPRHKVTEMGQEVTMRCQPILGHNTVFWYRQTMMQGLELLAYFRNRAPLDDSGMPKDRFSAEMPDATLATLKIQPSEPRDSAVYFCASGGLGQSHGYTFGSGTRLTVV.

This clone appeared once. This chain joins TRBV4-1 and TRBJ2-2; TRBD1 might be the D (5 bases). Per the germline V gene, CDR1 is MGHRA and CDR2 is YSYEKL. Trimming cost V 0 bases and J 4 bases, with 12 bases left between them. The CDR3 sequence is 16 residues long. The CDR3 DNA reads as TGCGCCAGCAGCCAAGAACCAACAAGGGGCACCGGGGAGCTGTTTTTT. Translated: CASSQEPTRGTGELFF.

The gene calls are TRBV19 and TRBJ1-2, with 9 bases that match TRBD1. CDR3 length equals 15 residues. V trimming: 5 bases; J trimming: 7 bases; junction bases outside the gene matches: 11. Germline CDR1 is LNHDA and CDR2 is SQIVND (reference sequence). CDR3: CASSPHRGLDPGYTF. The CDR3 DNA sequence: TGTGCCAGTAGTCCCCACAGGGGGCTGGATCCTGGCTACACCTTC.

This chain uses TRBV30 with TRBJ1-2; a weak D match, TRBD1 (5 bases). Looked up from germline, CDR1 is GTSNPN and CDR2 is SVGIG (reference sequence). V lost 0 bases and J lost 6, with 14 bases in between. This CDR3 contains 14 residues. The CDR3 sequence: CAWSVLVSGDGYTF. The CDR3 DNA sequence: TGTGCCTGGAGTGTACTGGTTTCGGGGGATGGCTACACCTTC.

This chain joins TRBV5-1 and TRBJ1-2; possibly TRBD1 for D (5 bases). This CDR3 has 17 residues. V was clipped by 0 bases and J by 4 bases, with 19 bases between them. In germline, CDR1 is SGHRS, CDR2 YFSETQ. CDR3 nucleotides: TGCGCCAGCAGCTTGGAGTCAGGGAGTTTTCTTTCCTATGGCTACACCTTC. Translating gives CASSLESGSFLSYGYTF.

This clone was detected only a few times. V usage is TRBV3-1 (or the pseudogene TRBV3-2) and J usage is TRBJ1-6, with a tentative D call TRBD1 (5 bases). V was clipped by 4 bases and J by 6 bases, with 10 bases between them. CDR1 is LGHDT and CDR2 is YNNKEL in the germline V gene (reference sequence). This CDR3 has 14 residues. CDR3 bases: TGTGCCAGCAGCCCTAGGGACGCTAATTCACCCCTCCACTTT. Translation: CASSPRDANSPLHF.

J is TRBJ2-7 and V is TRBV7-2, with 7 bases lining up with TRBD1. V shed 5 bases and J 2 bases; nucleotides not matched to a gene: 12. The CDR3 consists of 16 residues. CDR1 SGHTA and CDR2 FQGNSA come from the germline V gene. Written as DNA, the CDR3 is TGTGCCAGCAGCCGGGGCCGGACAGGTGCTACCTACGAGCAGTACTTC. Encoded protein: CASSRGRTGATYEQYF.

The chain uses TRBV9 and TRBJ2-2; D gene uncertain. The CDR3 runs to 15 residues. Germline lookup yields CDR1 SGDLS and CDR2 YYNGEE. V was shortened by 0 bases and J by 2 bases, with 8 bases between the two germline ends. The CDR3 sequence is CASSVDSVNTGELFF. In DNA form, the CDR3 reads TGTGCCAGCAGCGTAGATTCAGTTAACACCGGGGAGCTGTTTTTT.

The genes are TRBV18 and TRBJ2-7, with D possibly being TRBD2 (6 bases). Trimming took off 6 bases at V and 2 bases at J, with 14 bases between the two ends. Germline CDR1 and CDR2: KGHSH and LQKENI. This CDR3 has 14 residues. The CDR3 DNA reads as TGTGCCAGCTCGCTTACCGGGACTCCCTACGAGCAGTACTTC. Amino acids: CASSLTGTPYEQYF.

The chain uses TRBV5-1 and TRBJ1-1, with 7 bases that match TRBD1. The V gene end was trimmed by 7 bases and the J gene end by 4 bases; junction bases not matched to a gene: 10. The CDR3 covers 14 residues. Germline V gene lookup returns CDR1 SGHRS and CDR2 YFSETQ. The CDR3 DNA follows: TGCGCCAGCCTAACAGGGGCCGGTGGCACTGAAGCTTTCTTT. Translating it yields CASLTGAGGTEAFF.

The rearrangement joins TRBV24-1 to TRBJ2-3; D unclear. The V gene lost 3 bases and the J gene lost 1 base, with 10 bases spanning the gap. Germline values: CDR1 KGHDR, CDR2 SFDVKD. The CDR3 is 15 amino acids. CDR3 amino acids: CATSDALSGTDTQYF. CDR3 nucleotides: TGTGCCACCAGTGATGCGCTGAGCGGCACAGATACGCAGTATTTT.

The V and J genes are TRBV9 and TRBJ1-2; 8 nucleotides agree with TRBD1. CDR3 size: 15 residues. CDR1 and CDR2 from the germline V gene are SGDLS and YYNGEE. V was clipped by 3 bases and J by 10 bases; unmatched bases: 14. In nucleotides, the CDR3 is TGTGCCAGCAGCGGAATCTGGGACAGGCGAGTTGTCTACACCTTC. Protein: CASSGIWDRRVVYTF.